These 4 T cell receptor beta chains share one sample of origin, sequenced in a study of blood T cell repertoires in COVID-19. Clones were read by immunoSEQ multiplex PCR, and TCRdb kept only the in-frame ones, dropping some. The repertoire holds hundreds of thousands of clones, with approximately 86% as singletons. The sample comprised PBMCs or T cells enriched from blood (not recorded which). All receptors come from a woman in her forties or fifties who had recovered from COVID-19.

The chain employs TRBV5-1 and TRBJ1-3; D perhaps matches TRBD1 (5 bases). This CDR3 spans 14 amino acids. CDR1 SGHRS and CDR2 YFSETQ come from the germline V gene. V was trimmed by 0 bases and J by 1 base, leaving 5 bases between them. This CDR3 reads CASSLDRSGNTIYF. DNA of the CDR3: TGCGCCAGCAGCTTGGACAGGTCTGGAAACACCATATATTTT.

This clone showed up just once. The J gene is TRBJ1-6, the V gene TRBV7-3, with D unresolved. The length of the CDR3 is 14 residues. Germline assignment: CDR1 SGHTA and CDR2 FQGTGA. V shed 7 bases and J shed 0 bases, with 7 bases lying between them. The CDR3 bases are TGTGCCAGCAAAGATAGCTCCTATAATTCACCCCTCCACTTT. Protein sequence: CASKDSSYNSPLHF.

The CDR3: CSVQQGASNQPQHF. CDR3 nucleotide sequence: TGCAGCGTTCAACAGGGCGCCAGCAATCAGCCCCAGCATTTT. V usage is TRBV29-1 and J usage is TRBJ1-5; tentatively, D is TRBD1 (6 bases). V lost 5 bases, J lost 1 base, and 12 bases lay in between. CDR1 and CDR2 from the germline V gene are SQVTM and ANQGSEA. CDR3 length equals 14 residues. Variable domain in full (rest from reference TRBV29-1 and TRBJ1-5): SAVISQKPSRDICQRGTSLTIQCQVDSQVTMMFWYRQQPGQSLTLIATANQGSEATYESGFVIDKFPISRPNLTFSTLTVSNMSPEDSSIYLCSVQQGASNQPQHFGDGTRLSIL.

The chain has TRBV30 and TRBJ1-2, with 7 bases aligning to TRBD1. The CDR3 runs to 13 residues. With 8 bases clipped from V and 5 bases from J, the junction kept 11 bases outside the gene matches. CDR1 and CDR2 from the germline V gene are GTSNPN and SVGIG (reference sequence). The CDR3 region is CAQSASGGYGYTF. CDR3 DNA sequence: TGTGCCCAAAGCGCATCAGGGGGATATGGCTACACCTTC. Full variable domain (remainder filled in from reference TRBV30 and TRBJ1-2): SQTIHQWPATLVQPVGSPLSLECTVEGTSNPNLYWYRQAAGRGLQLLFYSVGIGQISSEVPQNLSASRPQDRQFILSSKKLLLSDSGFYLCAQSASGGYGYTFGSGTRLTVV.